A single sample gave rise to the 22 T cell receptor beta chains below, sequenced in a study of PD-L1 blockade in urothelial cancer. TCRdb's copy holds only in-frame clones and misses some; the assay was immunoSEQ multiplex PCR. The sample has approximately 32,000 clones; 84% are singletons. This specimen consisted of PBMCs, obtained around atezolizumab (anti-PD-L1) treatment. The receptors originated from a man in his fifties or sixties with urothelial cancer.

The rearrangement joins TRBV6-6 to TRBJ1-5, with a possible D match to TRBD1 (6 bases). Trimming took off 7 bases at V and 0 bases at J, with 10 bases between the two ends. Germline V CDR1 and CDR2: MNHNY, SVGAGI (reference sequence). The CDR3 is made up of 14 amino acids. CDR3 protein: CASKLDSSNQPQHF. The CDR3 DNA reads TGTGCCAGCAAACTGGACAGTAGCAATCAGCCCCAGCATTTT.

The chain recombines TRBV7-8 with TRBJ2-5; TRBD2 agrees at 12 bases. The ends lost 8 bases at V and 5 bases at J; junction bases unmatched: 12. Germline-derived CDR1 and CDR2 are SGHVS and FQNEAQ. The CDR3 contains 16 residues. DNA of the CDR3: TGTGCCAGCCTCCTGTACCCTGGACTAGCGGGGGAGACCCAGTACTTC. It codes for CASLLYPGLAGETQYF.

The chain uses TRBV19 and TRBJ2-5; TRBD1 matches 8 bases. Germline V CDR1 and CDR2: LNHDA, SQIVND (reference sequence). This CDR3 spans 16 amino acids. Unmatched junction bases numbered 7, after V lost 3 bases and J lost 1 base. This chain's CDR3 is CASSISAQGAQETQYF. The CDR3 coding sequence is TGTGCCAGTAGTATCAGTGCCCAGGGGGCCCAAGAGACCCAGTACTTC. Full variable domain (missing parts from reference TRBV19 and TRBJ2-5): DGGITQSPKYLFRKEGQNVTLSCEQNLNHDAMYWYRQDPGQGLRLIYYSQIVNDFQKGDIAEGYSVSREKKESFPLTVTSAQKNPTAFYLCASSISAQGAQETQYFGPGTRLLVL.

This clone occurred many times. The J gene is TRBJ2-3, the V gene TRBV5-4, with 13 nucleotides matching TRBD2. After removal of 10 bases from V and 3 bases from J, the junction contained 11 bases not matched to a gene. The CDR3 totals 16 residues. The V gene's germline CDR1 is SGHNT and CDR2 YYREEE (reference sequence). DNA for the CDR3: TGTGCCGGCCGGACTAGCGGGAGTGGGAGGACAGATACGCAGTATTTT. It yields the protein CAGRTSGSGRTDTQYF.

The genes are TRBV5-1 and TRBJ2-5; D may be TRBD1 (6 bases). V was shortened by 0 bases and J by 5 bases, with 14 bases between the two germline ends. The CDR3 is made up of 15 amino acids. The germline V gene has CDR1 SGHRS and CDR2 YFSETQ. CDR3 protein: CASSLDDRTVETQYF. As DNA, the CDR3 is TGCGCCAGCAGCTTGGACGACAGGACCGTCGAGACCCAGTACTTC.

CDR3 in DNA: TGTGCCAGCTCACCACCGACGGGGAAGACCCAGTACTTC. Translated: CASSPPTGKTQYF. The chain carries TRBV18 and TRBJ2-5; the D gene is possibly TRBD2 (5 bases). The germline CDR1 and CDR2 sequences are KGHSH and LQKENI. This CDR3 has 13 residues. V lost 0 bases and J 6 bases, leaving 8 bases between the germline ends.

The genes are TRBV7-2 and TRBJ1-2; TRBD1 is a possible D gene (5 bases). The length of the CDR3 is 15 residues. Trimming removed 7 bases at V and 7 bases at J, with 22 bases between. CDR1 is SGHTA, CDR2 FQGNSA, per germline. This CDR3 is CASIVTGLPSPGYTF. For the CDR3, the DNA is TGTGCCAGCATCGTCACAGGCCTTCCGTCTCCTGGCTACACCTTC.

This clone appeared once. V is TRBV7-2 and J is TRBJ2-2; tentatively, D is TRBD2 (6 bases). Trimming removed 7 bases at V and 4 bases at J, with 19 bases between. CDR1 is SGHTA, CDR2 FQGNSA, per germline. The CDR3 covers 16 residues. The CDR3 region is CASNSRERTVTGELFF. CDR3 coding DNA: TGTGCCAGCAACTCTCGGGAGCGGACGGTCACCGGGGAGCTGTTTTTT.

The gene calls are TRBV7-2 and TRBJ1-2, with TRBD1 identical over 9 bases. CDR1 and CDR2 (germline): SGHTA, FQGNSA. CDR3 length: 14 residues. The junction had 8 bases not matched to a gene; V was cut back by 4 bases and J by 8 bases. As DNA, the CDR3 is TGTGCCAGCAGCTGGGCACAGGGGGCCTCGGGCTACACCTTC. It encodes CASSWAQGASGYTF.

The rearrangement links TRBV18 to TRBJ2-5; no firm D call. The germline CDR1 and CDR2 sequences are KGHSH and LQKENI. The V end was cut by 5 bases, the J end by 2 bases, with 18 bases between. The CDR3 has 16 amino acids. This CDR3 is CASSASRSRRQETQYF. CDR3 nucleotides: TGTGCCAGCTCAGCCTCACGTTCTAGACGGCAAGAGACCCAGTACTTC.

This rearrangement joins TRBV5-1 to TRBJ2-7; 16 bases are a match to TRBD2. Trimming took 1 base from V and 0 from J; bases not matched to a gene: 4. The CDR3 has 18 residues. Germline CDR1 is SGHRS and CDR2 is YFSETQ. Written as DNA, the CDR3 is TGCGCCAGCAGCTTGCCGGGACTAGCGGGGGGGAGCTCCTACGAGCAGTACTTC. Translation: CASSLPGLAGGSSYEQYF.

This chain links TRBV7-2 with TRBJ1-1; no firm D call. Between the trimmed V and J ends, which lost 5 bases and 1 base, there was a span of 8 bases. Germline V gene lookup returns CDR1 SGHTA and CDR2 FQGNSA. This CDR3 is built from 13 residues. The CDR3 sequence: CASSPRQNTEAFF. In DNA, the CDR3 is TGTGCCAGCAGCCCGCGACAGAACACTGAAGCTTTCTTT. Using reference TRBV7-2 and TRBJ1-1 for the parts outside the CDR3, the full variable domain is GAGVSQSPSNKVTEKGKDVELRCDPISGHTALYWYRQSLGQGLEFLIYFQGNSAPDKSGLPSDRFSAERTGGSVSTLTIQRTQQEDSAVYLCASSPRQNTEAFFGQGTRLTVV.

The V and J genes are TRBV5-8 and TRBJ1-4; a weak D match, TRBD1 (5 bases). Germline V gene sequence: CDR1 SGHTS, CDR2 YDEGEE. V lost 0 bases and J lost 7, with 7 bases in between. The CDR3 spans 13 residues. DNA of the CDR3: TGTGCCAGCAGCTTGGTAAGGGGTGAAAAACTGTTTTTT. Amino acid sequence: CASSLVRGEKLFF.

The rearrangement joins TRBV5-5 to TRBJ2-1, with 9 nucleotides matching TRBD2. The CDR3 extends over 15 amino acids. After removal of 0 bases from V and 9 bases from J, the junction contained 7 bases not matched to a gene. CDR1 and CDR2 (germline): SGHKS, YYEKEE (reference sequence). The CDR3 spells CASSLAAGGFGEQFF. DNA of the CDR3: TGTGCCAGCAGCTTGGCAGCGGGAGGATTTGGTGAGCAGTTCTTC.

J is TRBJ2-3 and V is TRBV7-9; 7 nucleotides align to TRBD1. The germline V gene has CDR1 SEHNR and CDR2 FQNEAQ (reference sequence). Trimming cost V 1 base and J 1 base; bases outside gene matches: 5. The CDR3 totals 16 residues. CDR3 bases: TGTGCCAGCAGCTTAGGCACCCAGGGGGGCACAGATACGCAGTATTTT. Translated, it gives CASSLGTQGGTDTQYF.

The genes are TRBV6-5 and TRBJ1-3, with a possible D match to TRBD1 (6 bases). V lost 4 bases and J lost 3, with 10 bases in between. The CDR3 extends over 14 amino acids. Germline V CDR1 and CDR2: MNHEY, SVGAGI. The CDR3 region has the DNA TGTGCCAGCAGTTCTAGGGGGGGTGGAAACACCATATATTTT. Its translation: CASSSRGGGNTIYF.

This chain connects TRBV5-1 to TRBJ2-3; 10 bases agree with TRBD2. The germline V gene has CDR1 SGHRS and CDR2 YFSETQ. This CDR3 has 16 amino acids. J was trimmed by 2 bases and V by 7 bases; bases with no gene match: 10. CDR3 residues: CASGPASGSNTDTQYF. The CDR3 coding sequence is TGCGCCAGCGGACCGGCTAGCGGGAGTAACACAGATACGCAGTATTTT.

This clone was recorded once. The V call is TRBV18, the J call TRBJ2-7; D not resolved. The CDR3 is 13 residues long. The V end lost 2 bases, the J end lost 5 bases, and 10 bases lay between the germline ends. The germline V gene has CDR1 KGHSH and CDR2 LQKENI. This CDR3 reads CASSPGLLNEQYF. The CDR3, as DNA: TGTGCCAGCTCACCAGGGCTACTGAACGAGCAGTACTTC.

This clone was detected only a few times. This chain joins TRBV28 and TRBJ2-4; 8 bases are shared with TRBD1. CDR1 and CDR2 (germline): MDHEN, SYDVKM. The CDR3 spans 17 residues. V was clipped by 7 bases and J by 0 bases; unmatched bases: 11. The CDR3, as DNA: TGTGCCAGCACCGCAGGGGGCGTCGAAGCAGCCAAAAACATTCAGTACTTC. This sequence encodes CASTAGGVEAAKNIQYF.

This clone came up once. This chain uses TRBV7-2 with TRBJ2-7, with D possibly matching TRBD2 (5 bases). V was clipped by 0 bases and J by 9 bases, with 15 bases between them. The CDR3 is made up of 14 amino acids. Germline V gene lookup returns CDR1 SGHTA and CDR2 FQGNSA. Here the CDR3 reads CASSLAGVSHRQYF. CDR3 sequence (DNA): TGTGCCAGCAGCTTAGCGGGAGTATCTCATCGGCAGTACTTC.

The CDR3 spells CASSQSASRNTGELFF. The CDR3 nucleotides are TGTGCCAGCAGCCAATCTGCTAGCCGAAACACCGGGGAGCTGTTTTTT. The chain joins TRBV4-2 to TRBJ2-2; tentatively, D is TRBD2 (5 bases). The CDR3 extends over 16 amino acids. V gave up 2 bases and J gave up 2 bases, with 12 bases separating them. Germline assignment: CDR1 LGHNA and CDR2 YNFKEQ.

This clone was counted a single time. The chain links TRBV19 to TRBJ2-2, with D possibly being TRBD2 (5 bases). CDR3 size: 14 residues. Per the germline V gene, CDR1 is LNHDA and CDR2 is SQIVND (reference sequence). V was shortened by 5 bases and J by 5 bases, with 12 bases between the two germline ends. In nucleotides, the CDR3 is TGTGCCAGTAGTCGGGGATTCAATACCGGGGAGCTGTTTTTT. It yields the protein CASSRGFNTGELFF.